The next 24 T cell receptor beta chains were all read from a single sample in a study of blood T cell repertoires in COVID-19. Assay: immunoSEQ multiplex PCR; the TCRdb copy retains only in-frame clones and omits some. The table records 150,000 to 200,000 clones, around 83% of them present only once. Material: peripheral blood. Receptor source: a woman in her 70s who had recovered from COVID-19.

The chain uses TRBV29-1 and TRBJ1-3, with D maybe TRBD1 (6 bases). The germline CDR1 and CDR2 sequences are SQVTM and ANQGSEA. This CDR3 has 14 amino acids. The ends were cut back, 7 bases at V and 1 base at J, with 14 bases in the middle. The CDR3 bases are TGCAGCGCCCGCAGGGGAGAGTCTGGAAACACCATATATTTT. Its protein product is CSARRGESGNTIYF.

Turning to this clone: This sample also contains other DNA sequences that code for the same CDR3. The chain employs TRBV7-2 and TRBJ2-7; weak D call: TRBD1 (6 bases). The germline V and J ends were trimmed by 1 base and 0 bases, with 10 bases remaining between them. The V gene's germline CDR1 is SGHTA and CDR2 FQGNSA. This CDR3 has 15 amino acids. The CDR3 nucleotides are TGTGCCAGCAGCTTAGTCGGGACAAGCTCCTACGAGCAGTACTTC. It yields the protein CASSLVGTSSYEQYF.

In this sample, this clone turned up a few times. The chain recombines TRBV7-9 with TRBJ2-7; D is unresolved. Trimming shortened V by 3 bases and J by 2 bases, and 8 bases separated the two germline ends. The CDR3 is made up of 13 amino acids. Germline V lookup: CDR1 SEHNR, CDR2 FQNEAQ (reference sequence). CDR3 bases: TGTGCCAGCAGCTTTGGCAGGACCTACGAGCAGTACTTC. Translated: CASSFGRTYEQYF. The variable domain in full, with the rest retrieved from reference TRBV7-9 and TRBJ2-7, is DTGVSQNPRHKITKRGQNVTFRCDPISEHNRLYWYRQTLGQGPEFLTYFQNEAQLEKSRLLSDRFSAERPKGSFSTLEIQRTEQGDSAMYLCASSFGRTYEQYFGPGTRLTVT.

This clone showed up just a few times. The genes are TRBV4-3 and TRBJ2-4, with 14 bases lining up with TRBD2. Germline V gene sequence: CDR1 LGHNA, CDR2 YSLEER. Unmatched junction bases numbered 19, after V lost 4 bases and J lost 2 bases. CDR3 size: 22 residues. The CDR3 nucleotides are TGCGCCAGCAGCCGAGAGACAGGGCGTCTCGGACTAGCGGGAGGAACCAAAAACATTCAGTACTTC. It codes for CASSRETGRLGLAGGTKNIQYF.

The chain's CDR3 is CATADRSPQPQHF. Here the CDR3 DNA reads TGTGCCACCGCGGACAGGTCCCCTCAGCCCCAGCATTTT. The chain has TRBV6-5 and TRBJ1-5; 7 nucleotides agree with TRBD1. This CDR3 region has 13 residues. The ends lost 10 bases at V and 6 bases at J; junction bases unmatched: 9. CDR1 and CDR2 (germline): MNHEY, SVGAGI.

The chain joins TRBV5-4 to TRBJ2-3; 8 bases fit TRBD1. Germline V CDR1 and CDR2: SGHNT, YYREEE (reference sequence). Trimming removed 4 bases from V and 3 bases from J; junction bases left unmatched: 7. The CDR3 loop spans 15 amino acids. The DNA of the CDR3 is TGTGCCAGCAGCAGTCGACAGGGGCGGACAGATACGCAGTATTTT. It yields the protein CASSSRQGRTDTQYF.

The chain links TRBV5-6 to TRBJ1-2, with D hard to call. The CDR3 is made up of 16 amino acids. Germline lookup yields CDR1 SGHDT and CDR2 YYEEEE. V gave up 4 bases and J gave up 0 bases, with 16 bases separating them. The CDR3 nucleotides read TGTGCCAGCAGCCGTAGAGCCGGGAGTACTAACTATGGCTACACCTTC. This encodes CASSRRAGSTNYGYTF.

This chain joins TRBV6-6 and TRBJ1-2; D uncertain. Germline V lookup: CDR1 MNHNY, CDR2 SVGAGI (reference sequence). The CDR3 consists of 15 residues. Trimming pared 7 bases from V and 0 bases from J, leaving 15 bases between. The CDR3 DNA reads TGTGCCAGCACTCGGTACTCCCCCACTAACTATGGCTACACCTTC. This gives the protein CASTRYSPTNYGYTF.

The chain is built from TRBV7-2 and TRBJ2-3; 9 bases align to TRBD2. The CDR3 has 16 residues. Germline values: CDR1 SGHTA, CDR2 FQGNSA. The V gene end was trimmed by 3 bases and the J gene end by 7 bases; junction bases not matched to a gene: 11. The CDR3 protein is CASSLDAGGRQNTQYF. For the CDR3, the DNA is TGTGCCAGCAGCTTGGACGCGGGAGGGCGGCAGAATACGCAGTATTTT.

The V call is TRBV5-6, the J call TRBJ1-1, with TRBD1 as a possible D gene (5 bases). The V gene's germline CDR1 is SGHDT and CDR2 YYEEEE. This CDR3 has 15 residues. V was clipped by 0 bases and J by 4 bases, with 13 bases between them. For the CDR3, the DNA is TGTGCCAGCAGCTTGGGTTGGGGGAGGACCACTGAAGCTTTCTTT. Translated: CASSLGWGRTTEAFF.

This chain connects TRBV5-4 to TRBJ1-4; tentatively, D is TRBD1 (5 bases). V was cut by 6 bases and J by 6 bases, with 12 bases left in between. Germline V gene sequence: CDR1 SGHNT, CDR2 YYREEE (reference sequence). This CDR3 is 13 amino acids long. The DNA for the CDR3 is TGTGCCAGCAAGCGGGGCCGAGATGAAAAACTGTTTTTT. It specifies CASKRGRDEKLFF.

The chain couples TRBV7-6 to TRBJ1-2; no clear D. The CDR3 is 17 residues long. V shed 1 base and J shed 4 bases, with 19 bases lying between them. Germline CDR1 reads SGHVS; CDR2 reads FNYEAQ. The CDR3 nucleotides are TGTGCCAGCAGCTTAGAAGGAGGGCGAGCTAGTGGCTATGGCTACACCTTC. It encodes CASSLEGGRASGYGYTF.

This clone was observed once. J is TRBJ1-5 and V is TRBV2; TRBD1 might be the D (5 bases). The CDR3 extends over 14 amino acids. Trimming pared 2 bases from V and 5 bases from J, leaving 10 bases between. Germline values: CDR1 SNHLY, CDR2 FYNNEI. Here the CDR3 reads CASSESWGDQPQHF. The CDR3 DNA reads TGTGCCAGCAGTGAATCGTGGGGCGATCAGCCCCAGCATTTT.

J is TRBJ2-3 and V is TRBV9, with D perhaps TRBD2 (6 bases). The CDR3 contains 16 residues. From germline, CDR1 is SGDLS and CDR2 YYNGEE. With 3 bases removed from V and 2 bases from J, the gap between germline ends came to 16 bases. CDR3 in amino acids: CASSAPGGAATDTQYF. The CDR3 DNA reads TGTGCCAGCAGCGCCCCCGGCGGGGCGGCCACAGATACGCAGTATTTT.

The chain carries TRBV19 and TRBJ2-7; 7 nucleotides agree with TRBD1. The V gene end was trimmed by 5 bases and the J gene end by 2 bases; junction bases not matched to a gene: 6. This CDR3 contains 14 residues. CDR1 and CDR2 (germline): LNHDA, SQIVND (reference sequence). The CDR3 sequence: CASSAHRGPYEQYF. CDR3 DNA sequence: TGTGCCAGTAGTGCACACAGGGGACCCTACGAGCAGTACTTC.

This clone was detected once. The V gene is TRBV5-4, the J gene TRBJ2-5, with D possibly TRBD2 on 5 matching bases. V was cut by 6 bases and J by 5 bases, with 14 bases left in between. The CDR3 runs to 13 residues. From germline, CDR1 is SGHNT and CDR2 YYREEE (reference sequence). CDR3 sequence reads: CASTLPGRETQYF. The CDR3 DNA reads TGTGCCAGCACCCTACCGGGAAGGGAGACCCAGTACTTC.

The rearrangement joins TRBV25-1 to TRBJ2-7, with TRBD2 matching 10 bases. CDR3 size: 15 residues. The V gene's germline CDR1 is MGHDK and CDR2 SYGVNS. V shed 5 bases and J 3 bases; nucleotides not matched to a gene: 7. This chain's CDR3 is CASSQPLAGLYEQYF. DNA of the CDR3: TGTGCCAGCAGTCAGCCACTAGCGGGACTCTACGAGCAGTACTTC.

V is TRBV11-2 and J is TRBJ1-2; maybe TRBD1 (5 bases). Germline assignment: CDR1 SGHAT and CDR2 FQNNGV. This CDR3 spans 15 amino acids. V was trimmed by 1 base and J by 4 bases, leaving 13 bases between them. CDR3 amino acids: CASSLAPGVVYGYTF. The CDR3 DNA sequence: TGTGCCAGCAGCTTAGCCCCGGGGGTGGTCTATGGCTACACCTTC. Full variable domain (rest looked up from reference TRBV11-2 and TRBJ1-2): EAGVAQSPRYKIIEKRQSVAFWCNPISGHATLYWYQQILGQGPKLLIQFQNNGVVDDSQLPKDRFSAERLKGVDSTLKIQPAKLEDSAVYLCASSLAPGVVYGYTFGSGTRLTVV.

In this sample, this clone turned up once. J is TRBJ2-2 and V is TRBV7-9; maybe TRBD2 (6 bases). The length of the CDR3 is 17 residues. Germline CDR1 is SEHNR and CDR2 is FQNEAQ (reference sequence). Trimming removed 1 base from V and 0 bases from J, with 12 bases in between. This chain's CDR3 is CASSLGSGSPNTGELFF. The CDR3, as DNA: TGTGCCAGCAGCTTAGGTAGCGGATCCCCGAACACCGGGGAGCTGTTTTTT.

This chain links TRBV12-3 or TRBV12-4 with TRBJ1-1, with no clear D. This CDR3 has 11 residues. V was shortened by 6 bases and J by 4 bases, with 6 bases between the two germline ends. Here the CDR3 reads CASSVITEAFF. The CDR3 region has the DNA TGTGCCAGCAGCGTTATCACTGAAGCTTTCTTT.

The chain uses TRBV7-9 and TRBJ2-2; unclear D gene. Trimming pared 5 bases from V and 1 base from J, leaving 14 bases between. Germline CDR1 SEHNR, CDR2 FQNEAQ (reference sequence). The CDR3 is 16 residues long. The CDR3, as DNA: TGTGCCAGCAGCCCCCAGCTTGGGCTGAACACCGGGGAGCTGTTTTTT. This encodes CASSPQLGLNTGELFF.

V usage is TRBV9 and J usage is TRBJ1-3; TRBD1 aligns across 9 bases. CDR1 is SGDLS, CDR2 YYNGEE, per germline. With 7 bases clipped from V and 10 bases from J, the junction kept 15 bases outside the gene matches. The CDR3 runs to 15 residues. The CDR3 loop reads CASGPRTGGGGTIYF. In DNA form, the CDR3 reads TGTGCCAGCGGACCACGAACAGGGGGCGGGGGGACCATATATTTT.

The gene calls are TRBV6-2 or TRBV6-3 and TRBJ2-1; D uncertain. The V end was cut by 6 bases, the J end by 10 bases, with 10 bases between. Looked up from germline, CDR1 is MNHEY and CDR2 is SVGEGT. There are 11 residues in the CDR3. CDR3 residues: CASSPWLEQFF. The DNA of the CDR3 is TGTGCCAGCAGCCCCTGGCTGGAGCAGTTCTTC.

This clone was recorded once. This sequence joins TRBV19 and TRBJ1-1; D may be TRBD1 (6 bases). This CDR3 comprises 15 residues. Trimming pared 8 bases from V and 4 bases from J, leaving 20 bases between. Germline assignment: CDR1 LNHDA and CDR2 SQIVND (reference sequence). The CDR3 sequence: CASGGGREGGTEAFF. The CDR3 DNA reads TGTGCCAGTGGGGGTGGCAGGGAAGGGGGCACTGAAGCTTTCTTT.